The TCR beta chain described here comes from a study of early T cells in non-severe SARS-CoV-2 infection. In the study overall: Whole-blood bulk RNA, unsorted, was sequenced, and chains were unpaired.

This CDR3 is 14 amino acids long. V trimming: 7 bases; J trimming: 3 bases; junction bases outside the gene matches: 8. The germline CDR1 and CDR2 sequences are SQVTM and ANQGSEA. Attached unique molecular identifiers marked individual cDNA molecules. TCRdb used MiXCR to reprocess the 5' RACE reads, holding one entry per CDR3 protein. Of roughly 97,000 distinct CDR3 sequences detected, 11% appear once; the ten largest clones hold roughly 4.5%. The genes are TRBV29-1 and TRBJ2-2, with 7 bases aligning to TRBD2. The sample was whole blood, taken at baseline. This TCR came from an adult who was a healthcare worker with PCR-confirmed SARS-CoV-2 infection or an uninfected control (not recorded which). Here the CDR3 DNA reads TGCAGCGGAAGACTAGCTCAGGACACCGGGGAGCTGTTTTTT. It encodes CSGRLAQDTGELFF.